Following are 32 T cell receptor beta chains from one sample sequenced in a study of control samples from healthy donors and cancer patients. The assay was immunoSEQ multiplex PCR, and TCRdb's table has in-frame clones only and misses some. The sample consists of under 140,000 clones, approximately 87% of them appearing once. The source material was PBMCs. These receptors were obtained from a woman aged 55-70 years with lung cancer.

The gene calls are TRBV19 and TRBJ2-7; TRBD2 matches 9 bases. Losses at the gene ends were 0 bases for V and 1 base for J; bases not matched to a gene: 1. This CDR3 spans 15 amino acids. The germline gives CDR1 LNHDA, CDR2 SQIVND (reference sequence). Written as DNA, the CDR3 is TGTGCCAGTAGTATAGATCTAGCGGGGTCCTACGAGCAGTACTTC. As protein: CASSIDLAGSYEQYF. Supplemented by reference TRBV19 and TRBJ2-7, the full variable domain reads DGGITQSPKYLFRKEGQNVTLSCEQNLNHDAMYWYRQDPGQGLRLIYYSQIVNDFQKGDIAEGYSVSREKKESFPLTVTSAQKNPTAFYLCASSIDLAGSYEQYFGPGTRLTVT.

This chain links TRBV4-2 with TRBJ1-3; 8 bases fit TRBD1. The germline V gene has CDR1 LGHNA and CDR2 YNFKEQ. The CDR3 runs to 18 residues. The junction had 11 bases not matched to a gene; V was cut back by 2 bases and J by 2 bases. CDR3 amino acids: CASSQSAGGIGTGNTIYF. Here the CDR3 DNA reads TGTGCCAGCAGCCAATCGGCAGGGGGCATCGGAACTGGAAACACCATATATTTT.

The rearrangement joins TRBV5-4 to TRBJ1-4, with TRBD1 as a possible D gene (5 bases). The CDR3 is made up of 14 amino acids. V was pared by 0 bases and J by 8 bases, with 11 bases between. Germline CDR1 reads SGHNT; CDR2 reads YYREEE (reference sequence). CDR3 coding DNA: TGTGCCAGCAGCTTGGGGCAGGGAGGGGAAAAACTGTTTTTT. Encoded protein: CASSLGQGGEKLFF.

The rearrangement uses TRBV9 and TRBJ2-3; D is perhaps TRBD2 (6 bases). The germline V gene encodes CDR1 SGDLS and CDR2 YYNGEE. The CDR3 consists of 15 residues. V shed 4 bases and J shed 6 bases, with 18 bases lying between them. CDR3 protein: CASSRGILFTDTQYF. CDR3 DNA: TGTGCCAGCAGCCGCGGGATCCTCTTTACTGATACGCAGTATTTT.

The rearrangement joins TRBV18 to TRBJ2-7; 8 bases line up with TRBD1. V shed 4 bases and J 3 bases; nucleotides not matched to a gene: 5. Germline V gene data show CDR1 as KGHSH and CDR2 as LQKENI. This CDR3 is built from 14 residues. The CDR3 reads CASSLGTGSYEQYF. For the CDR3, the DNA is TGTGCCAGCTCACTTGGGACAGGTAGCTACGAGCAGTACTTC.

V and J are TRBV7-9 and TRBJ1-1; D unclear. The CDR3 runs to 12 residues. Germline CDR1 SEHNR, CDR2 FQNEAQ (reference sequence). Trimming left V 1 base short and J 13 bases short, with 13 bases between. The CDR3 region is CASSLEAGWVFF. The CDR3 DNA is TGTGCCAGCAGCTTAGAGGCAGGTTGGGTTTTCTTT.

A remark on this clone: The same CDR3 also results from other DNA sequences found in this sample. The V and J genes are TRBV27 and TRBJ2-1; D tentatively reads TRBD1 or TRBD2 (5 bases each). The CDR3 is made up of 14 amino acids. Germline lookup yields CDR1 MNHEY and CDR2 SMNVEV (reference sequence). With 7 bases removed from V and 9 bases from J, the gap between germline ends came to 19 bases. CDR3 coding DNA: TGTGCCAGCACTTGGGGGATTGGTCAGGGTGAGCAGTTCTTC. Amino acids: CASTWGIGQGEQFF.

The gene calls are TRBV3-1 (or the pseudogene TRBV3-2) and TRBJ2-5; no reliable D call. The germline gives CDR1 LGHDT, CDR2 YNNKEL (reference sequence). The CDR3 has 16 residues. The germline V and J ends were trimmed by 0 bases and 5 bases, with 16 bases remaining between them. CDR3 loop: CASSQDLGRSSETQYF. CDR3 DNA: TGTGCCAGCAGCCAAGATTTAGGACGCAGCTCGGAGACCCAGTACTTC.

The chain uses TRBV27 and TRBJ2-3; a possible D gene is TRBD2 (5 bases). This CDR3 spans 16 amino acids. Germline CDR1 MNHEY, CDR2 SMNVEV (reference sequence). V lost 5 bases and J lost 2, with 17 bases in between. The CDR3 coding sequence is TGTGCCAGCAGTGCACCTTTCAGCGGTCACACAGATACGCAGTATTTT. Amino acids: CASSAPFSGHTDTQYF.

In nucleotides, the CDR3 is TGTGCCAGCAGCTATGGCAGGCCGAACACTGAAGCTTTCTTT. This codes for CASSYGRPNTEAFF. The rearrangement links TRBV5-6 to TRBJ1-1; the D is unclear. Germline assignment: CDR1 SGHDT and CDR2 YYEEEE. CDR3 length: 14 amino acids. Trimming took 3 bases from V and 1 from J, leaving 10 bases between them.

This chain joins TRBV19 and TRBJ2-7; D is uncertain. The CDR3 runs 15 residues. Germline CDR1 and CDR2: LNHDA and SQIVND (reference sequence). Between the trimmed V and J ends, which lost 5 bases and 5 bases, there was a span of 19 bases. The CDR3 bases are TGTGCCAGTAGTCCGGACGCTATTCCGCCCCACGAGCAGTACTTC. Its translation is CASSPDAIPPHEQYF.

The chain is built from TRBV30 and TRBJ1-1; maybe TRBD1 (5 bases). The CDR3 has 13 residues. The germline V gene encodes CDR1 GTSNPN and CDR2 SVGIG (reference sequence). V shed 2 bases and J shed 2 bases, with 9 bases lying between them. In DNA, the CDR3 is TGTGCCTGGAGTAAACAGGATAACACTGAAGCTTTCTTT. This gives the protein CAWSKQDNTEAFF.

The chain employs TRBV11-2 and TRBJ2-2, with a tentative D call TRBD2 (5 bases). Germline CDR1 is SGHAT and CDR2 is FQNNGV. V lost 2 bases, J lost 0 bases, and 13 bases lay in between. The CDR3 contains 17 residues. The CDR3 DNA follows: TGTGCCAGCAGCTTATCCAGGAGGTTCGCGAACACCGGGGAGCTGTTTTTT. This gives the protein CASSLSRRFANTGELFF.

The chain has TRBV18 and TRBJ1-4, with D possibly being TRBD1 (6 bases). CDR3 length: 15 amino acids. Germline-derived CDR1 and CDR2 are KGHSH and LQKENI. Trimming shortened V by 6 bases and J by 3 bases, and 14 bases separated the two germline ends. The CDR3 region is CASSTLQGSNEKLFF. The CDR3 coding sequence is TGTGCCAGCTCCACCCTACAGGGCTCTAATGAAAAACTGTTTTTT.

The chain uses TRBV15 and TRBJ1-4, with TRBD1 matching 9 bases. Germline CDR1 LNHNV, CDR2 YYDKDF (reference sequence). This CDR3 region has 14 residues. The J segment lost 7 bases and the V segment lost 8 bases, leaving 8 bases of the junction unmatched. As DNA, the CDR3 is TGTGCCACCTCACCGGGACAGGGTGGTGAAAAACTGTTTTTT. Protein sequence: CATSPGQGGEKLFF.

This sequence joins TRBV5-1 and TRBJ1-1, with no clear D. The CDR3 sequence is 13 residues long. Germline lookup yields CDR1 SGHRS and CDR2 YFSETQ. V lost 2 bases and J lost 2, with 7 bases in between. The chain's CDR3 is CASSFHLNTEAFF. CDR3 bases: TGCGCCAGCAGCTTTCACCTAAACACTGAAGCTTTCTTT.

V usage is TRBV30 and J usage is TRBJ1-5, with no clear D. V was trimmed by 0 bases and J by 3 bases, leaving 15 bases between them. Germline CDR1 and CDR2: GTSNPN and SVGIG (reference sequence). This CDR3 is 16 amino acids long. The CDR3 here is CAWSVGRALPNQPQHF. The CDR3 bases are TGTGCCTGGAGTGTCGGGAGGGCGCTCCCCAATCAGCCCCAGCATTTT.

This chain uses TRBV9 with TRBJ2-2; D ambiguous. V dropped 5 bases and J dropped 6 bases, with 8 bases sitting between them. Per the germline V gene, CDR1 is SGDLS and CDR2 is YYNGEE. The CDR3 extends over 12 amino acids. CDR3 nucleotide sequence: TGTGCCAGCAGTGGCGGATCCGGGGAGCTGTTTTTT. Translating gives CASSGGSGELFF.

The chain uses TRBV27 and TRBJ1-1; TRBD1 aligns across 8 bases. CDR1 is MNHEY and CDR2 is SMNVEV in the germline V gene (reference sequence). The CDR3 runs to 15 residues. V was clipped by 3 bases and J by 0 bases; unmatched bases: 3. The CDR3 here is CASSFSGQVNTEAFF. CDR3 nucleotides: TGTGCCAGCAGTTTTTCGGGACAGGTGAACACTGAAGCTTTCTTT.

This chain joins TRBV24-1 and TRBJ1-1; the match to TRBD1 covers 10 bases. Germline values: CDR1 KGHDR, CDR2 SFDVKD. This CDR3 comprises 21 residues. The V segment lost 4 bases and the J segment 3 bases; nucleotides outside the gene matches: 22. This CDR3 reads CATSDPPGQGPPTSSDTEAFF. The CDR3 nucleotides are TGTGCCACCAGTGACCCACCGGGACAGGGGCCTCCTACCTCCTCGGACACTGAAGCTTTCTTT.

This rearrangement joins TRBV7-2 to TRBJ2-2, with 7 bases aligning to TRBD1. The V gene's germline CDR1 is SGHTA and CDR2 FQGNSA. With 1 base clipped from V and 5 bases from J, the junction kept 7 bases outside the gene matches. The CDR3 extends over 16 amino acids. CDR3 bases: TGTGCCAGCAGCTTAGTTGGCAGGGGGTGGACCGGGGAGCTGTTTTTT. This codes for CASSLVGRGWTGELFF.

The chain combines TRBV6-5 with TRBJ2-1, with 7 bases matching TRBD2. Per germline, CDR1 MNHEY and CDR2 SVGAGI. V dropped 0 bases and J dropped 6; count of bases not matched to a gene: 2. CDR3 size: 14 residues. CDR3 in DNA: TGTGCCAGCAGTTACTCAAAGCGGGGCAATGAGCAGTTCTTC. It encodes CASSYSKRGNEQFF.

The chain carries TRBV7-2 and TRBJ2-3; D gene unclear. V lost 3 bases, J lost 4 bases, and 11 bases lay in between. Germline CDR1 SGHTA, CDR2 FQGNSA. The CDR3 has 14 residues. The CDR3 DNA reads as TGTGCCAGCAGCTTGGCCGTGCACGCAGATACGCAGTATTTT. This codes for CASSLAVHADTQYF.

This clone has only one observation. The chain uses TRBV19 and TRBJ1-1; D is undetermined. The V gene lost 8 bases and the J gene lost 1 base, with 11 bases spanning the gap. There are 13 residues in the CDR3. Germline V gives CDR1 LNHDA, CDR2 SQIVND (reference sequence). The CDR3, as DNA: TGTGCCAGTGCGGTGGAGGCGAACACTGAAGCTTTCTTT. Translation gives CASAVEANTEAFF.

The chain joins TRBV11-3 to TRBJ2-1; D is ambiguous. The ends were cut back, 1 base at V and 3 bases at J, with 10 bases in the middle. Germline V gene data show CDR1 as SGHNT and CDR2 as YENEEA. The CDR3 loop spans 15 amino acids. The CDR3 region has the DNA TGTGCCAGCAGCTTAGCCGACCTAGGCTACAATGAGCAGTTCTTC. It codes for CASSLADLGYNEQFF.

The chain couples TRBV10-1 to TRBJ1-6; D not certain. Germline CDR1 WNHNN, CDR2 SYGVQD (reference sequence). The CDR3 consists of 15 residues. V dropped 1 base and J dropped 7 bases, with 11 bases sitting between them. The CDR3 DNA follows: TGCGCCAGCAGTGAGTTGGGGAGGGTCAATTCACCCCTCCACTTT. The encoded protein is CASSELGRVNSPLHF.

This chain's CDR3 is CASSQGVGTNYGYTF. DNA of the CDR3: TGTGCCAGCAGCCAAGGGGTCGGGACTAACTATGGCTACACCTTC. The rearrangement joins TRBV6-5 to TRBJ1-2; D possibly corresponds to TRBD1 (5 bases). Trimming pared 6 bases from V and 0 bases from J, leaving 14 bases between. Germline V gives CDR1 MNHEY, CDR2 SVGAGI. There are 15 residues in the CDR3.

The chain couples TRBV11-3 to TRBJ2-7, with D uncertain. Trimming took off 0 bases at V and 4 bases at J, with 1 base between the two ends. The CDR3 contains 11 residues. The germline V gene has CDR1 SGHNT and CDR2 YENEEA. The CDR3 region has the DNA TGTGCCAGCAGCTTAGAGTACGAGCAGTACTTC. This encodes CASSLEYEQYF. The full variable domain, with the rest looked up from reference TRBV11-3 and TRBJ2-7, is EAGVVQSPRYKIIEKKQPVAFWCNPISGHNTLYWYLQNLGQGPELLIRYENEEAVDDSQLPKDRFSAERLKGVDSTLKIQPAELGDSAVYLCASSLEYEQYFGPGTRLTVT.

The chain links TRBV5-1 to TRBJ2-7, with D hard to call. The CDR3 loop spans 13 amino acids. From germline, CDR1 is SGHRS and CDR2 YFSETQ. Trimming shortened V by 4 bases and J by 7 bases, and 15 bases separated the two germline ends. The CDR3 spells CASSPAAQTEQYF. CDR3 in DNA: TGCGCCAGCAGCCCGGCCGCTCAAACAGAGCAGTACTTC. Full variable domain (rest looked up from reference TRBV5-1 and TRBJ2-7): KAGVTQTPRYLIKTRGQQVTLSCSPISGHRSVSWYQQTPGQGLQFLFEYFSETQRNKGNFPGRFSGRQFSNSRSEMNVSTLELGDSALYLCASSPAAQTEQYFGPGTRLTVT.

This chain links TRBV4-1 with TRBJ1-4; TRBD1 might be the D (6 bases). Trimming took 0 bases from V and 4 from J, leaving 12 bases between them. This CDR3 has 16 amino acids. Germline lookup yields CDR1 MGHRA and CDR2 YSYEKL. DNA for the CDR3: TGCGCCAGCAGCCAAGATTCGGGGACACTTAATGAAAAACTGTTTTTT. It codes for CASSQDSGTLNEKLFF.

The J gene is TRBJ1-2, the V gene TRBV4-1, with 7 bases that match TRBD1. This CDR3 has 16 residues. The V gene end was trimmed by 4 bases and the J gene end by 5 bases; junction bases not matched to a gene: 13. Germline V gene data show CDR1 as MGHRA and CDR2 as YSYEKL. CDR3 residues: CASSPAGQIPRYGYTF. CDR3 in DNA: TGCGCCAGCAGCCCAGCGGGACAGATACCAAGGTATGGCTACACCTTC.

The rearrangement uses TRBV27 and TRBJ2-3, with 14 bases matching TRBD2. Looked up from germline, CDR1 is MNHEY and CDR2 is SMNVEV (reference sequence). The V gene end was trimmed by 6 bases and the J gene end by 5 bases; junction bases not matched to a gene: 10. This CDR3 is 17 amino acids long. CDR3 residues: CASSLRLAGGPIDTQYF. In DNA, the CDR3 is TGTGCCAGCAGCCTAAGACTAGCGGGGGGGCCTATAGATACGCAGTATTTT.